This TCR beta chain was identified during a study of T cell changes during pregnancy in multiple sclerosis (dated by TCRdb to between 2019 and 2020). A note on the overall study: Changes in the T cell repertoire over the course of pregnancy were examined in this study in women with multiple sclerosis.

Concerning this clone: Its cognate antigen has yet to be identified. No much larger clonotype is one base removed from it; base qualities were not supplied.

Taken from the germline V gene (reference sequence), the CDR1 and CDR2 loops are LNHNV and YYDKDF. The CDR3 has 16 amino acids, counting the end cysteine and phenylalanine. Only the CDR3 DNA is retained, 48 bases long and in frame from the first base. V loses 5 bases of germline sequence and J loses 2 bases, and the interval between the two ends is 16 bases. The library was made by the immunoSEQ multiplex PCR assay. TCRdb stores this immuneACCESS table with in-frame sequences only. Part of the clones is absent; in the studies checked, under half of the shortfall reflects unresolved V genes, and no reason is known for the rest. This sample comprises about 50,000 clones, around 90% of them detected only once. The ten largest make up under 6.5% of the sample.

This receptor was taken from a female donor in good health, enrolled as a control in a pregnancy study. The chain uses TRBV15 and TRBJ1-5, with no confidently assigned D gene. The material sequenced was peripheral blood, taken after pregnancy. The CDR3 reads as follows: CATSPADTRGNQPQHF. The DNA reads as follows: TGTGCCACCAGCCCCGCAGATACACGGGGCAATCAGCCCCAGCATTTT.